The 5 T cell receptor beta chains listed next were all sequenced from one sample in a study of naive and memory T cell subsets. The library had UMIs added by 3' ligation of an oligonucleotide to TCR cDNA. Amplification of ligated cDNA took four PCR rounds with SP2 and nested alpha and beta constant primers. TCRdb reprocessed the 5' RACE reads with MiXCR, giving one entry per CDR3 protein. The sample consists of 55,000 to 70,000 distinct CDR3 sequences, 7.2% of them appearing once. Receptors originate from a male donor in good health.

This clonotype was picked up a small number of times. The chain uses TRBV7-2 and TRBJ2-1; D not certain. Germline CDR1 reads SGHTA; CDR2 reads FQGNSA. The CDR3 consists of 10 residues. V lost 5 bases and J 5 bases, leaving 1 base between the germline ends. CDR3 in amino acids: CASSHNEQFF. Written as DNA, the CDR3 is TGTGCCAGCAGCCACAATGAGCAGTTCTTC.

The chain joins TRBV4-2 to TRBJ2-7, with 7 bases fitting TRBD1. J lost 7 bases, V lost 5 bases, and 14 bases had no gene match. CDR3 length equals 15 residues. Germline CDR1 is LGHNA and CDR2 is YNFKEQ. The CDR3 coding sequence is TGTGCCAGCAGCTCACCGGGACAGAAAAGGGGTGAGCAGTACTTC. It is translated as CASSSPGQKRGEQYF.

The sample holds many counts of this clonotype. The CDR3 here is CASSLRDTSYEQYF. For the CDR3, the DNA is TGCGCCAGCAGCCTCCGGGACACCTCCTACGAGCAGTACTTC. The chain carries TRBV5-1 and TRBJ2-7; a weak D match, TRBD1 (6 bases). Germline CDR1 and CDR2: SGHRS and YFSETQ. With 4 bases removed from V and 0 bases from J, the gap between germline ends came to 11 bases. CDR3 length: 14 residues.

The CDR3 loop is CASSYSKQALAKNIQYF. The CDR3 coding sequence is TGTGCCAGCAGTTACTCGAAACAGGCTCTAGCCAAAAACATTCAGTACTTC. The chain has TRBV6-5 and TRBJ2-4; TRBD1 might be the D (5 bases). There are 17 residues in the CDR3. CDR1 is MNHEY, CDR2 SVGAGI, per germline. Trimming pared 0 bases from V and 0 bases from J, leaving 12 bases between.

This clonotype came up many times. The V and J genes are TRBV20-1 and TRBJ2-3, with D tentatively TRBD2 (5 bases). Trimming cost V 3 bases and J 5 bases, with 12 bases left between them. The CDR3 totals 13 residues. Germline V gene data show CDR1 as DFQATT and CDR2 as SNEGSKA (reference sequence). The CDR3 DNA follows: TGCAGTGCTAGTGGGTTGGCGGGAGATACGCAGTATTTT. Protein product: CSASGLAGDTQYF.